This TCR beta chain was documented in a study of T cell responses to AZD1222 COVID-19 vaccine. The CDR3 is 18 residues long. Per the germline V gene, CDR1 is KGHDR and CDR2 is SFDVKD. The V gene end was trimmed by 4 bases and the J gene end by 3 bases; junction bases not matched to a gene: 10. The repertoire was sequenced with immunoSEQ multiplex PCR; TCRdb's copy has only in-frame clones and lacks some. The sample shows 140,000 to 150,000 clones, around 90% of them seen only once. Overall study findings and caveats: With two AZD1222 doses given, Spike-specific TCR breadth and depth both rose. Repertoires were obtained solely post-peak T cell response.

Concerning this clone: What it recognizes is unknown.

V gene TRBV24-1 combines with J gene TRBJ2-1, with TRBD2 matching 11 bases. The sequenced sample was peripheral blood, obtained 28 days after the second dose of the MenACWY control vaccine. This sequence originates from an adult who received the MenACWY meningococcal vaccine as a control. Here the CDR3 DNA reads TGTGCCACCAGTGACCCTCAATCCGGGACTAGCGGCTACAATGAGCAGTTCTTC. It is translated as CATSDPQSGTSGYNEQFF.